This entry lists 14 T cell receptor beta chains sequenced from one sample in a study of blood T cell repertoires in COVID-19 (dated by TCRdb to the early 2020s). Libraries were made using the immunoSEQ multiplex PCR assay. TCRdb took this table from immuneACCESS and kept in-frame rearrangements with V and J called. Such tables lack part of the clones; where checked against another copy, unresolved V genes explain under half of the gap, and the rest is unexplained. The sample includes 150,000 to 200,000 clones, with less than 90% observed a single time. 7% of the sample comes from the top ten. Sequencing used PBMCs or T cells enriched from blood (not recorded which). The receptors shown here come from a woman aged 45-59 years who had recovered from COVID-19.

The rearrangement joins TRBV11-3 to TRBJ2-5; 7 nucleotides line up with TRBD2. V was pared by 3 bases and J by 5 bases, with 6 bases of the junction left unmatched. The CDR3 covers 14 residues. Germline assignment: CDR1 SGHNT and CDR2 YENEEA. Written as DNA, the CDR3 is TGTGCCAGCAGCTTTTTAGCGGGCGGGGAGACCCAGTACTTC. It specifies CASSFLAGGETQYF.

The chain is built from TRBV29-1 and TRBJ1-1; 8 bases line up with TRBD1. CDR3 length: 11 amino acids. The junction had 3 bases not matched to a gene; V was cut back by 7 bases and J by 5 bases. CDR1 is SQVTM and CDR2 is ANQGSEA in the germline V gene. The CDR3 loop reads CSANRGTEAFF. The CDR3 coding sequence is TGCAGCGCAAACAGGGGGACTGAAGCTTTCTTT.

The V and J genes are TRBV9 and TRBJ2-3; TRBD1 agrees at 9 bases. There are 17 residues in the CDR3. Germline CDR1 SGDLS, CDR2 YYNGEE. V lost 3 bases, J lost 0 bases, and 8 bases stayed unmatched. Here the CDR3 DNA reads TGTGCCAGCAGCGCCCAAGGGACAGGGATAAGCACAGATACGCAGTATTTT. Amino acid sequence: CASSAQGTGISTDTQYF.

The chain carries TRBV27 and TRBJ2-6; no definite D call. This CDR3 is 15 amino acids long. The germline CDR1 and CDR2 sequences are MNHEY and SMNVEV (reference sequence). The V gene lost 3 bases and the J gene lost 0 bases, with 6 bases spanning the gap. CDR3 protein: CASSFDSSGANVLTF. CDR3 sequence (DNA): TGTGCCAGCAGTTTCGACTCCTCTGGGGCCAACGTCCTGACTTTC.

The V call is TRBV6-5, the J call TRBJ1-2, with no clear D. V dropped 6 bases and J dropped 1 base, with 12 bases sitting between them. CDR3 size: 14 residues. CDR1 and CDR2 from the germline V gene are MNHEY and SVGAGI. CDR3 coding DNA: TGTGCCAGCAGCCGACAAGAAGTTAACTATGGCTACACCTTC. This sequence encodes CASSRQEVNYGYTF.

This rearrangement joins TRBV30 to TRBJ2-7, with 8 bases lining up with TRBD1. Per the germline V gene, CDR1 is GTSNPN and CDR2 is SVGIG (reference sequence). The junction had 6 bases not matched to a gene; V was cut back by 0 bases and J by 5 bases. The CDR3 is 14 amino acids. CDR3 bases: TGTGCCTGGAGTGTCGGCAGGGGGCCCCACGAGCAGTACTTC. This codes for CAWSVGRGPHEQYF.

V and J are TRBV30 and TRBJ1-6; tentative D call: TRBD1 (5 bases). The CDR3 sequence is 13 residues long. The germline CDR1 and CDR2 sequences are GTSNPN and SVGIG (reference sequence). Trimming stripped 8 bases from V and 4 bases from J, with 12 bases between. This CDR3 is CAGEAGYNSPLHF. The CDR3 DNA is TGTGCCGGAGAGGCAGGGTATAATTCACCCCTCCACTTT. Looking up the rest from reference TRBV30 and TRBJ1-6 gives the full variable domain: SQTIHQWPATLVQPVGSPLSLECTVEGTSNPNLYWYRQAAGRGLQLLFYSVGIGQISSEVPQNLSASRPQDRQFILSSKKLLLSDSGFYLCAGEAGYNSPLHFGNGTRLTVT.

This clone showed up just a few times. This chain uses TRBV3-1 (or the pseudogene TRBV3-2) with TRBJ2-3, with D maybe TRBD2 (6 bases). V was pared by 5 bases and J by 5 bases, with 14 bases between. The CDR3 totals 14 residues. Germline-derived CDR1 and CDR2 are LGHDT and YNNKEL (reference sequence). The CDR3 here is CASSTRTMEDTQYF. CDR3 DNA sequence: TGTGCCAGCAGCACTCGGACTATGGAAGATACGCAGTATTTT.

The chain has TRBV6-5 and TRBJ2-7; tentatively, D is TRBD2 (5 bases). CDR3 size: 15 residues. V dropped 7 bases and J dropped 0 bases, with 16 bases sitting between them. Germline V gene sequence: CDR1 MNHEY, CDR2 SVGAGI. CDR3 sequence: CASKVEAKFSYEQYF. The CDR3 coding sequence is TGTGCCAGCAAGGTGGAGGCGAAATTCTCCTACGAGCAGTACTTC.

The rearrangement joins TRBV10-3 to TRBJ2-1; 9 nucleotides match TRBD1. The J segment lost 9 bases and the V segment lost 4 bases, leaving 1 base of the junction unmatched. This CDR3 contains 12 residues. Germline V lookup: CDR1 ENHRY, CDR2 SYGVKD. DNA for the CDR3: TGTGCCATCAGTGGGACAGGGGTTGAGCAGTTCTTC. Its translation: CAISGTGVEQFF.

The chain employs TRBV28 and TRBJ2-5; possibly TRBD2 for D (7 bases). V was clipped by 6 bases and J by 4 bases, with 12 bases between them. This CDR3 is 13 amino acids long. Germline assignment: CDR1 MDHEN and CDR2 SYDVKM. The chain's CDR3 is CASRNGGAETQYF. The DNA of the CDR3 is TGTGCCAGCAGAAATGGGGGGGCAGAGACCCAGTACTTC.

V gene TRBV5-5 combines with J gene TRBJ2-2; the match to TRBD2 covers 7 bases. CDR1 SGHKS and CDR2 YYEKEE come from the germline V gene (reference sequence). Trimming cost V 4 bases and J 2 bases; bases outside gene matches: 11. The CDR3 is made up of 17 amino acids. CDR3 sequence (DNA): TGTGCCAGCAGCCCGTTCGGGAGCGGGATAAACACCGGGGAGCTGTTTTTT. Encoded protein: CASSPFGSGINTGELFF. The complete variable domain, with remaining parts taken from reference TRBV5-5 and TRBJ2-2, reads DAGVTQSPTHLIKTRGQQVTLRCSPISGHKSVSWYQQVLGQGPQFIFQYYEKEERGRGNFPDRFSARQFPNYSSELNVNALLLGDSALYLCASSPFGSGINTGELFFGEGSRLTVL.

This clone was counted once. The gene calls are TRBV5-1 and TRBJ1-1; D is unresolved. Trimming took off 4 bases at V and 0 bases at J, with 16 bases between the two ends. CDR3 length: 16 amino acids. Germline V lookup: CDR1 SGHRS, CDR2 YFSETQ. CDR3 amino acids: CASSRDTEGLNTEAFF. In DNA, the CDR3 is TGCGCCAGCAGCCGAGACACAGAGGGTTTGAACACTGAAGCTTTCTTT.

The rearrangement links TRBV15 to TRBJ2-1; 9 bases are a match to TRBD1. Germline values: CDR1 LNHNV, CDR2 YYDKDF (reference sequence). Unmatched junction bases numbered 21, after V lost 4 bases and J lost 5 bases. There are 20 residues in the CDR3. CDR3 DNA sequence: TGTGCCACCAGCATTCCTTCCGGGACAGGGTGGCCTAGCGCCCACAATGAGCAGTTCTTC. The encoded protein is CATSIPSGTGWPSAHNEQFF.